Below, 4 T cell receptor beta chains from the same sample are listed, as sequenced in a study of post-analysis software for immune sequencing data. Tagging with unique molecular identifiers was a feature of the TCR beta cDNA libraries. TCRdb passed the PCR reads through MiXCR, listing each CDR3 protein once. Among approximately 770,000 distinct CDR3 sequences listed, about half were seen once. These receptors are not linked to any known antigen. Study observations and caveats: Roughly 5 TRBV segments (TRBV5-6, TRBV5-1 and TRBV20-1 among them) occurred more frequently in patients than in controls.

The sample comprised blood. The receptors come from a girl aged 10 to 17 with multiple sclerosis.

This clonotype was seen more than once but under ten times. The V and J genes are TRBV6-6 and TRBJ2-7; 9 nucleotides line up with TRBD2. The V gene's germline CDR1 is MNHNY and CDR2 SVGAGI (reference sequence). After removal of 4 bases from V and 3 bases from J, the junction contained 7 bases not matched to a gene. The CDR3 loop spans 15 amino acids. The CDR3 loop reads CASSFRGSGSYEQYF. In DNA form, the CDR3 reads TGTGCCAGCAGTTTCCGGGGTAGCGGGAGCTACGAGCAGTACTTC.

This clonotype turned up a few times. The chain couples TRBV5-1 to TRBJ2-5; 8 positions match TRBD2. The germline gives CDR1 SGHRS, CDR2 YFSETQ. J gave up 4 bases and V 7 bases, and 9 bases lay outside the gene matches. The CDR3 spans 14 residues. CDR3 region: CASDVAGSGETQYF. In DNA form, the CDR3 reads TGCGCCAGCGACGTAGCGGGATCAGGAGAGACCCAGTACTTC.

The chain couples TRBV12-3 or TRBV12-4 to TRBJ1-1; D might be TRBD1 (6 bases). CDR3 length: 13 amino acids. V lost 6 bases and J lost 7, with 15 bases in between. The CDR3 DNA is TGTGCCAGCAGCCCGTCGACAGGCCGTGAAGCTTTCTTT. It codes for CASSPSTGREAFF.

This rearrangement joins TRBV5-6 to TRBJ1-1; no definite D call. CDR3 length: 12 amino acids. Germline V CDR1 and CDR2: SGHDT, YYEEEE. Trimming left V 2 bases short and J 5 bases short, with 7 bases between. Here the CDR3 reads CASSLSLTEAFF. CDR3 nucleotides: TGTGCCAGCAGCTTATCGTTGACTGAAGCTTTCTTT.